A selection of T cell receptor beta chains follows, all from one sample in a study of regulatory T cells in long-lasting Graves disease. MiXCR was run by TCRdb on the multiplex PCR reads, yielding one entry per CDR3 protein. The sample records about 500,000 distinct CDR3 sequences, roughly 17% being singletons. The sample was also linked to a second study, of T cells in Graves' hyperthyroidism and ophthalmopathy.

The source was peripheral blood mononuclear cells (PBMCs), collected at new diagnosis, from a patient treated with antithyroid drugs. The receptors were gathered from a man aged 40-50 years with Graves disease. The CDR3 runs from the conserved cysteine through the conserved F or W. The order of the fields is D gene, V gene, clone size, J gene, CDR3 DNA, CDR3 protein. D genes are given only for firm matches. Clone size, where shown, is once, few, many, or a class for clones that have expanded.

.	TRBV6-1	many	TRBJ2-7	TGTGCCAGCAGTGAGGGGGTGGCGAACGCCTACGAGCAGTACTTC	CASSEGVANAYEQYF
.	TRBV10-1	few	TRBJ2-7	TGCGCCAGCACCAAGGAGCAGTACTTC	CASTKEQYF
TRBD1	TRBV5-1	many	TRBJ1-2	TGTGCCAGCAGCTTGGGGGACAGGGTCGGCTACACCTTC	CASSLGDRVGYTF
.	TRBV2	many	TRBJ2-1	TGTGCCAGCAGTGTGTACCCGGGAGACAATGAGCAGTTCTTC	CASSVYPGDNEQFF
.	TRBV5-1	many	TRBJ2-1	TGCGCCAGCAGCTTGGGTGGAGCGGGCAGCAATGAGCAGTTCTTC	CASSLGGAGSNEQFF
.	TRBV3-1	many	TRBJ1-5	TGTGCCAGCAGCGGGGTCGGGGGTAATCAGCCCCAGCATTTT	CASSGVGGNQPQHF
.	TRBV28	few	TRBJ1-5	TGTGCCAGCCTAAGACTCTCGGATCAGCCCCAGCATTTT	CASLRLSDQPQHF
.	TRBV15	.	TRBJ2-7	TGTGCCACCAGCAGAGTCAACCCCCGGGGCTCCTACGAGCAGTACTTC	CATSRVNPRGSYEQYF
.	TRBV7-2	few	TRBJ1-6	TGTGCCAGCAGCTTTGGGGACGAGTGGCAACCCCTCCACTTT	CASSFGDEWQPLHF
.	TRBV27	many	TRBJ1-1	TGTGCCAGCAGTTTATCGAGGGATATCGGGGCCGCAGCTTTCTTT	CASSLSRDIGAAAFF
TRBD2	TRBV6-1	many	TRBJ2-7	TGTGCCAGCAGTACGGGACTAGCGGGCTACGAGCAGTACTTC	CASSTGLAGYEQYF
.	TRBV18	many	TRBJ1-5	TGTGCCAGCTCACCGATTGAGACTCAGCCCCAGCATTTT	CASSPIETQPQHF
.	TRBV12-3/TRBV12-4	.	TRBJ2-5	TGTGCCAGCAGTTTAGGGGGTTTTGGAGAGACCCTGTACTTC	CASSLGGFGETLYF
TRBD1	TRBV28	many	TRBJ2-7	TGTGCCAGCAGCCACCCGGGACAGGGAATTTACGAGCAGTACTTC	CASSHPGQGIYEQYF
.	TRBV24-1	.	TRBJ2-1	TGTGCCACCAGTGATTTAAGCTTCGGGCAGTTCTTC	CATSDLSFGQFF
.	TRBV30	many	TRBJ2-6	TGTGCCTGGAGTGAGGGGTATGGGGCCAACGTCCTGACTTTC	CAWSEGYGANVLTF
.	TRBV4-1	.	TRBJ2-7	TGCGCCAGCAGCCAAGAAGGGTTGCCTATGACCTACGAGCAGTACTTC	CASSQEGLPMTYEQYF
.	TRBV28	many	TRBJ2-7	TGTGCCAGCAGTCAAGGCGGACTAACCTACGAGCAGTACTTC	CASSQGGLTYEQYF
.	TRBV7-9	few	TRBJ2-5	TGTGCCAGCAGCTTAGAGGGGTACCAAGAGACCCAGTACTTC	CASSLEGYQETQYF
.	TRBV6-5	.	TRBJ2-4	TGTGCCAGCAGTTACGATGGACAGCGAGGGGCCAAAAACATTCAGTACTTC	CASSYDGQRGAKNIQYF
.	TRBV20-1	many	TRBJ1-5	TGCAGTGCTAGAGCTGGCAATCAGCCCCAGCATTTT	CSARAGNQPQHF
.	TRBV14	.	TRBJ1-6	TGTGCCAGCAGCCAAGTCGGTAGCGGTTCACCCCTCCACTTT	CASSQVGSGSPLHF
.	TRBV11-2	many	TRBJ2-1	TGTGCCAGCGGTAACAGTAACAATGAGCAGTTCTTC	CASGNSNNEQFF
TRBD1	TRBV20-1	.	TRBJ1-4	TGCAGTGCTAGAGCCCCCACAGGGGGTAATGAAAAACTGTTTTTT	CSARAPTGGNEKLFF
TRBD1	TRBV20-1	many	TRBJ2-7	TGCAGTGCTAGGGAGACAGGGGGGAAGTACGAGCAGTACTTC	CSARETGGKYEQYF
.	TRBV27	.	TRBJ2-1	TGTGCCAGCAGTTCCAACGACCTGCTAGGGACACCTAGTATTGAGCAGTTCTTC	CASSSNDLLGTPSIEQFF
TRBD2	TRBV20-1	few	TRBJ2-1	TGCAGTGCTAGTTCGGCCTTTACTAGCGGGAGGGCCCTCAATGAGCAGTTCTTC	CSASSAFTSGRALNEQFF
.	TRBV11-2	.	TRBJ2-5	TGTGCCAGCAGCCAGGGACATAGACAAGAGACCCAGTACTTC	CASSQGHRQETQYF
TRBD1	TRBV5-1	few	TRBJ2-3	TGTGCCAGCAGCGGACAGGGAGACACAGATACGCAGTATTTT	CASSGQGDTDTQYF
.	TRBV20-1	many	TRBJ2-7	TGCAGTGCTAAAGGCAAAGGGACTCCCATAGCCCTCGAGCAGTACTTC	CSAKGKGTPIALEQYF
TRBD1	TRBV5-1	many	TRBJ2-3	TGCGCCAGCAGTATGGGACAGGTAACAGATACGCAGTATTTT	CASSMGQVTDTQYF
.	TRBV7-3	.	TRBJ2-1	TGTGCCAGCAGCCAAATGGGGGCTAGCTATTACAATGAGCAGTTCTTC	CASSQMGASYYNEQFF
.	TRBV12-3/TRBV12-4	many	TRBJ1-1	TGTGCCAGCAGTTTAGCCAGATCTGAAGCTTTCTTT	CASSLARSEAFF
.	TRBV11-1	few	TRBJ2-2	TGTGCCAGCAGCTTTTACCTTTCGAACACCGGGGAGCTGTTTTTT	CASSFYLSNTGELFF
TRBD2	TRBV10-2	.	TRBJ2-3	TGCGCCAGCAGTGAGTCGGGGGGGACTAGCGGCGACACAGATACGCAGTATTTT	CASSESGGTSGDTDTQYF
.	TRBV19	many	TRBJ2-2	TGTGCCACCGCCGACAGGGCGAGGAGGGCCGGGGAGCTGTTTTTT	CATADRARRAGELFF
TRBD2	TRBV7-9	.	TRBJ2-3	TGTGCCAGCAGAGGACTAGCTTGGGAGTATATAGATACGCAGTATTTT	CASRGLAWEYIDTQYF
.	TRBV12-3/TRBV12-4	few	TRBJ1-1	TGTGCCAGCAGTTTACCCCCCGTCACGAGAGACACTGAAGTTTTCTTT	CASSLPPVTRDTEVFF
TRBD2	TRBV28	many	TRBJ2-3	TGTGCCAGCAGTTTACCGAGGACTAGCGGGAGGTATACGCAGTATTTT	CASSLPRTSGRYTQYF
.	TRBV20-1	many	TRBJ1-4	TGCAGTGCTAGAGATTTCGCAGGTTCTAATGAAAAACTGTTTTTT	CSARDFAGSNEKLFF
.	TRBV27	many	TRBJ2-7	TGTGCCAGCAGGACTCAGGGGGGCTACGAGCAGTACTTC	CASRTQGGYEQYF
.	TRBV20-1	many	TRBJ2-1	TGCAGTGCCAGGGCGGCGGGATATTACAATGAGCAGTTCTTC	CSARAAGYYNEQFF
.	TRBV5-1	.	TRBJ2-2	TGCGCCAGCAGCCGGGACAACACCGGGGAGCTGTTTTTT	CASSRDNTGELFF
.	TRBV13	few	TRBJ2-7	TGTGCCAGCAGTGCCCCTGACCCGTGGGCCTACGAGCAGTACTTC	CASSAPDPWAYEQYF
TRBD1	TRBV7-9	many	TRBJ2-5	TGTGCCAGCAGCCCCGGGACAGGGGGGACCCAGTACTTC	CASSPGTGGTQYF
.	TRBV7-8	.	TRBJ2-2	TGTGCCAGCAGCTTTCTCGAGTTCGGGGCAGTGGGAGTAAGCACCGGGGAGCTGTTTTTT	CASSFLEFGAVGVSTGELFF
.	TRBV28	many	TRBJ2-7	TGTGCCAGCACCCGGACCGAAGACTACGAGCAGTACTTC	CASTRTEDYEQYF